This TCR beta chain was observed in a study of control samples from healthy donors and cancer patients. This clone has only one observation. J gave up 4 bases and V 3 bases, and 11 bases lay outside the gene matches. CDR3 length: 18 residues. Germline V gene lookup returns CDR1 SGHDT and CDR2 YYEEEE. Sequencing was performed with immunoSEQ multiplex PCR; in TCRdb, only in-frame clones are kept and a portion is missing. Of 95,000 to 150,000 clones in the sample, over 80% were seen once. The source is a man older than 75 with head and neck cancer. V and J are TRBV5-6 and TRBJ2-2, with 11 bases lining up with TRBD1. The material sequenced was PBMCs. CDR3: CASSSGFGQGARTGELFF. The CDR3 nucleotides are TGTGCCAGCAGCTCCGGATTTGGACAGGGGGCTCGCACCGGGGAGCTGTTTTTT.